This TCR beta chain originates from a study of metastatic and nonmetastatic thyroid tumors. General study results and limits: In both blood and tumor samples, TCR beta diversity was reported significantly higher for malignant than benign nodules.

In the authors' workflow: Clinicopathological groups differed in CDR3, with these differences serving to build a distant-metastasis classifier for papillary thyroid cancer. MiXCR was used by TCRdb to re-call the PCR reads. These V and J calls rely on TCRdb rather than the paper's analysis. This sample yields 15,000 to 20,000 clones, of which 20% to 25% are seen a single time; roughly 7% belongs to the top ten. Each patient came to thyroid surgery without any prior treatment (of any kind). Note on this clone: The antigen is unknown. At one end the junction does not follow the germline gene, possibly because of a read error.

Material for sequencing was adjacent normal tissue. This TCR was recovered from a female donor with papillary thyroid cancer or a benign thyroid nodule (not recorded which). Some clones in this sample may be carry-over from other donors' samples.

CDR3 in DNA: TGTGCCAGCAGCTTAGGGATCAACACCGGGGAGCTGTTCTTT. It translates to CASSLGINTGELFF. The chain joins TRBV11-2 to TRBJ2-2; possible D gene TRBD2, 5 bases. Germline loops: CDR1 SGHAT, CDR2 FQNNGV. The CDR3 consists of 14 residues.